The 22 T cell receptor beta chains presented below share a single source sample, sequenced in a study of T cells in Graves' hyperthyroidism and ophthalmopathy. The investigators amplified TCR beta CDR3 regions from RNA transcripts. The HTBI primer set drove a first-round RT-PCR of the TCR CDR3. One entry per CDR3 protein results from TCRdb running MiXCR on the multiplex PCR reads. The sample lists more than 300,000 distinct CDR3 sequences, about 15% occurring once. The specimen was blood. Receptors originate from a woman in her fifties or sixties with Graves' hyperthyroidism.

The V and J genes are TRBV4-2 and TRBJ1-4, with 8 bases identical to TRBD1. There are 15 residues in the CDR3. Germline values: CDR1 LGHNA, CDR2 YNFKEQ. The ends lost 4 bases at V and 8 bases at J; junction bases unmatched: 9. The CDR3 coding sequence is TGTGCCAGCAGCCCCACGACAGGGGAACCAGAAAAACTGTTTTTT. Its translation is CASSPTTGEPEKLFF.

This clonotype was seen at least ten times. CDR3 protein: CSARDWVAGGAEQFF. CDR3 sequence (DNA): TGCAGTGCTAGAGATTGGGTAGCGGGGGGCGCTGAGCAGTTCTTC. The rearrangement uses TRBV20-1 and TRBJ2-1, with 10 nucleotides matching TRBD2. The CDR3 length is 15 residues. Germline V lookup: CDR1 DFQATT, CDR2 SNEGSKA (reference sequence). V gave up 0 bases and J gave up 9 bases; unmatched junction bases: 8.

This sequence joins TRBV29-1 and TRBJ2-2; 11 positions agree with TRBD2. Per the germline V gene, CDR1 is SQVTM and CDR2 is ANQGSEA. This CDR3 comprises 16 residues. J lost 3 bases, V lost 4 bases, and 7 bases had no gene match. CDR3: CSVGVAGGPHTGELFF. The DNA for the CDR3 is TGCAGCGTTGGGGTAGCGGGAGGGCCGCACACCGGGGAGCTGTTTTTT.

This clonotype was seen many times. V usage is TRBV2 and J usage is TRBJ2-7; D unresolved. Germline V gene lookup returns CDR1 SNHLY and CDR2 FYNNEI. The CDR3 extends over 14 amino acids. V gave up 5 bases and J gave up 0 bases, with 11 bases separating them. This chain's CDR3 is CASSRAVSSYEQYF. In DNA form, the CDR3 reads TGTGCCAGCAGTCGGGCAGTTAGCTCCTACGAGCAGTACTTC.

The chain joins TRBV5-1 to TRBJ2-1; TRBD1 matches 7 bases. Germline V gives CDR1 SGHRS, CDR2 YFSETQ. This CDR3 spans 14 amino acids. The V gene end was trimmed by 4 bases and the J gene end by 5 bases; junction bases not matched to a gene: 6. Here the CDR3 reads CASSGQGDNNEQFF. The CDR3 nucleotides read TGCGCCAGCAGCGGGCAGGGGGATAACAATGAGCAGTTCTTC.

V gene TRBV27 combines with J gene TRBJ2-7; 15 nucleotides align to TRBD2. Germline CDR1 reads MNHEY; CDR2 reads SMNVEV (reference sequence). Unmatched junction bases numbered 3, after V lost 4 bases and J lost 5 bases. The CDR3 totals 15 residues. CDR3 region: CASSWGTSGRNEQYF. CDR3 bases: TGTGCCAGCAGTTGGGGGACTAGCGGGAGGAACGAGCAGTACTTC.

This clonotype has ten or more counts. CDR3 DNA sequence: TGTGCCAGCAGCTTAGTTGGACTAGGTGGGGATACGCAGTATTTT. Protein product: CASSLVGLGGDTQYF. The chain is built from TRBV11-2 and TRBJ2-3, with 7 bases fitting TRBD2. J gave up 6 bases and V 1 base, and 7 bases lay outside the gene matches. This CDR3 is built from 15 residues. Looked up from germline, CDR1 is SGHAT and CDR2 is FQNNGV.

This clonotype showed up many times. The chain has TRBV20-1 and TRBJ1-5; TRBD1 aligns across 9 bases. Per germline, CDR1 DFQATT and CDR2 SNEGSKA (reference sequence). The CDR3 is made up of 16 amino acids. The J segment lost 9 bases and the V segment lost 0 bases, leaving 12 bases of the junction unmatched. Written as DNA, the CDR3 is TGCAGTGCTAGAGATCGGCTGGCCGGGACAGGGTCGCCCCAGCATTTT. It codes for CSARDRLAGTGSPQHF.

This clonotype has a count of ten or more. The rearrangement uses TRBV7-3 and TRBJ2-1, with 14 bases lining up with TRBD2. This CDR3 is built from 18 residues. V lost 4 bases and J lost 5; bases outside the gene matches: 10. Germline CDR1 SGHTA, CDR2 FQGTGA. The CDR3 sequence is CASSSQGTSGRVNNEQFF. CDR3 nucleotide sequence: TGTGCCAGCAGCTCACAAGGGACTAGCGGGAGAGTAAACAATGAGCAGTTCTTC. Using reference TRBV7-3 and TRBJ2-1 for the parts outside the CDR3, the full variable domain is GAGVSQTPSNKVTEKGKYVELRCDPISGHTALYWYRQSLGQGPEFLIYFQGTGAADDSGLPNDRFFAVRPEGSVSTLKIQRTERGDSAVYLCASSSQGTSGRVNNEQFFGPGTRLTVL.

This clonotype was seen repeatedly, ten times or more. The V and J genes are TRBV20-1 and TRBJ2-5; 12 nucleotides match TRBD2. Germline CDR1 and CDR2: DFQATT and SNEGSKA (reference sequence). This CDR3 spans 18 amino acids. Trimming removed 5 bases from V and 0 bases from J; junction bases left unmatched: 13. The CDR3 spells CSALPGLAGLQYQETQYF. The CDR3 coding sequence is TGCAGTGCTTTGCCGGGACTAGCGGGTTTGCAGTACCAAGAGACCCAGTACTTC.

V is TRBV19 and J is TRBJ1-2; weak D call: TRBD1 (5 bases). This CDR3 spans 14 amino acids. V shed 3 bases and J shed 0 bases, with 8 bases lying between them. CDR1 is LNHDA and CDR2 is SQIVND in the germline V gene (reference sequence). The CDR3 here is CASSILGANYGYTF. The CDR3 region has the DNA TGTGCCAGTAGTATCCTGGGGGCTAACTATGGCTACACCTTC.

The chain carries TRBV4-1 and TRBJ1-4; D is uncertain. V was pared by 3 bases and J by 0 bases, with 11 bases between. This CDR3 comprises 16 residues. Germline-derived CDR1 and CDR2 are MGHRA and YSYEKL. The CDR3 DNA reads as TGCGCCAGCAGCCATGGCAGTAGCCCAACTAATGAAAAACTGTTTTTT. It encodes CASSHGSSPTNEKLFF.

This CDR3 reads CASRTGVANTGELFF. The CDR3 region has the DNA TGTGCCAGCAGGACCGGGGTTGCGAACACCGGGGAGCTGTTTTTT. This chain connects TRBV6-2 or TRBV6-3 to TRBJ2-2; tentatively, D is TRBD2 (5 bases). This CDR3 contains 15 residues. The V gene's germline CDR1 is MNHEY and CDR2 SVGEGT. V was trimmed by 6 bases and J by 0 bases, leaving 11 bases between them.

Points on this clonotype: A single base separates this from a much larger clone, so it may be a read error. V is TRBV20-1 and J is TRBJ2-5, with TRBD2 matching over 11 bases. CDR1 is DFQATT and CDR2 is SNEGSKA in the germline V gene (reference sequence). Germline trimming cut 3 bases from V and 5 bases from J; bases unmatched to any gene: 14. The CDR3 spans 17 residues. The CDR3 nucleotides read TGCAGTGCTAGCTCACTAGCGGGAGAGCCAGACGGGGAGACCCAGTACTTC. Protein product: CSASSLAGEPDGETQYF.

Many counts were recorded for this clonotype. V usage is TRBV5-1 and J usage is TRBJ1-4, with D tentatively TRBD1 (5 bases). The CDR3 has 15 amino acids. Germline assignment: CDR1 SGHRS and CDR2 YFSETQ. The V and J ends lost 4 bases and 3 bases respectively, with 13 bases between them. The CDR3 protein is CASSPGVDPNEKLFF. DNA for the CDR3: TGCGCCAGCAGCCCGGGGGTGGACCCTAATGAAAAACTGTTTTTT.

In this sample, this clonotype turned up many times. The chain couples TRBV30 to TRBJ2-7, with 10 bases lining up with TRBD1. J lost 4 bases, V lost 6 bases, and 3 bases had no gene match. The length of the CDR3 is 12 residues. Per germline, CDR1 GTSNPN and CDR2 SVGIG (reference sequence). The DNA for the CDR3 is TGTGCCTGCGACAGGGGGCCTTACGAGCAGTACTTC. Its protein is CACDRGPYEQYF.

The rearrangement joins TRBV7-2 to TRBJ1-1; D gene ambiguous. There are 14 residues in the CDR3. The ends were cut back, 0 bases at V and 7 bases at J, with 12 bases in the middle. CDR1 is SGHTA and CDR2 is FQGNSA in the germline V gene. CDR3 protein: CASSLAPGRVEAFF. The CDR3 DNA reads TGTGCCAGCAGCTTAGCGCCGGGGAGAGTTGAAGCTTTCTTT.

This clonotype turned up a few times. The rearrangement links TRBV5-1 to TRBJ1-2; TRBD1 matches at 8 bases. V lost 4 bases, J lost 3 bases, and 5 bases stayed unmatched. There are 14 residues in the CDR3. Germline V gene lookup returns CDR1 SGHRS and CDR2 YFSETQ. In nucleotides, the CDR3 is TGCGCCAGCAGCGTGACAGGGGCGGACTATGGCTACACCTTC. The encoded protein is CASSVTGADYGYTF.

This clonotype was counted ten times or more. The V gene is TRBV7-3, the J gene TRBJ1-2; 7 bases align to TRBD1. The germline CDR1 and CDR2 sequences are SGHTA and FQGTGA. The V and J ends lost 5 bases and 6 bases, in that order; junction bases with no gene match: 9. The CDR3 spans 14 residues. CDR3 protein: CASSTRQGEDGYTF. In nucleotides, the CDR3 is TGTGCCAGCAGCACTCGACAGGGTGAGGATGGCTACACCTTC.

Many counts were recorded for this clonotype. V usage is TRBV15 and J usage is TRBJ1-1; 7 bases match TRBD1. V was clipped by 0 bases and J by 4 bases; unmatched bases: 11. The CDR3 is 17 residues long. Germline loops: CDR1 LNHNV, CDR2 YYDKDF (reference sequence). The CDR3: CATSREHGGGRGTEAFF. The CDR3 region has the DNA TGTGCCACCAGCAGAGAGCACGGAGGGGGCCGGGGCACTGAAGCTTTCTTT.

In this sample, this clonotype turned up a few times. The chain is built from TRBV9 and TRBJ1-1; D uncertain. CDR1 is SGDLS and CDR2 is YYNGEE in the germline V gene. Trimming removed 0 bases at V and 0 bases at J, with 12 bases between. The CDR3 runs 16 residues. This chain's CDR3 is CASSVGAGVMNTEAFF. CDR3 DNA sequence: TGTGCCAGCAGCGTAGGAGCAGGAGTTATGAACACTGAAGCTTTCTTT.

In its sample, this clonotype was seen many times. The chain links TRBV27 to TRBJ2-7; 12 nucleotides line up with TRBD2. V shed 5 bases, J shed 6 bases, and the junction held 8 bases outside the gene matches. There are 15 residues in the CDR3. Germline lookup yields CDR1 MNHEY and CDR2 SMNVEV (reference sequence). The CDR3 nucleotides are TGTGCCAGCAGTCCTTCGCTAGCGGGAGGGGCCGAGCAGTACTTC. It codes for CASSPSLAGGAEQYF.